The 22 T cell receptor beta chains below all came from one sample that was sequenced in a study of blood T cell repertoires in COVID-19. Sequencing was performed with immunoSEQ multiplex PCR; in TCRdb, only in-frame clones are kept and a portion is missing. The profile shows 70,000 to 80,000 clones, about 90% of them singletons. Sequences were obtained from peripheral blood. Source of these receptors: a human donor in a cohort sampled during active COVID-19.

The V gene is TRBV18, the J gene TRBJ1-5; TRBD1 matches at 7 bases. V lost 5 bases and J lost 4; bases outside the gene matches: 11. This CDR3 spans 16 amino acids. CDR1 KGHSH and CDR2 LQKENI come from the germline V gene. The DNA of the CDR3 is TGTGCCAGCTCATCCGGGACAGCGCCTCGGAATCAGCCCCAGCATTTT. Translated: CASSSGTAPRNQPQHF. Variable domain in full (rest from reference TRBV18 and TRBJ1-5): NAGVMQNPRHLVRRRGQEARLRCSPMKGHSHVYWYRQLPEEGLKFMVYLQKENIIDESGMPKERFSAEFPKEGPSILRIQQVVRGDSAAYFCASSSGTAPRNQPQHFGDGTRLSIL.

The chain combines TRBV7-9 with TRBJ2-7; no definite D call. Trimming removed 0 bases at V and 9 bases at J, with 12 bases between. CDR3 size: 13 residues. The germline V gene has CDR1 SEHNR and CDR2 FQNEAQ (reference sequence). The CDR3 DNA reads as TGTGCCAGCAGCTTAGCGTTCGGGTATGGGCAGTACTTC. Protein product: CASSLAFGYGQYF.

This sequence joins TRBV11-1 and TRBJ2-5; TRBD2 matches 11 bases. Germline CDR1 is SGHAT and CDR2 is FQDESV (reference sequence). CDR3 length: 15 residues. After removal of 7 bases from V and 5 bases from J, the junction contained 9 bases not matched to a gene. Written as DNA, the CDR3 is TGTGCCAGCACCCAAAATAGCGGGGGGGTTGAGACCCAGTACTTC. Amino acids: CASTQNSGGVETQYF.

The chain combines TRBV10-3 with TRBJ2-1, with TRBD2 matching 12 bases. V lost 5 bases to trimming and J lost 4 bases; unmatched junction nucleotides: 3. Germline CDR1 is ENHRY and CDR2 is SYGVKD. The CDR3 runs to 15 residues. The CDR3 here is CAISKTSGGYNEQFF. The CDR3 DNA sequence: TGTGCCATCAGTAAGACTAGCGGGGGTTACAATGAGCAGTTCTTC.

The CDR3 sequence: CSVEEGQGGDYGYTF. The CDR3 nucleotides read TGCAGCGTTGAAGAAGGTCAGGGAGGTGACTATGGCTACACCTTC. The chain uses TRBV29-1 and TRBJ1-2, with TRBD1 as a possible D gene (5 bases). The CDR3 is made up of 15 amino acids. V lost 0 bases and J 3 bases, leaving 14 bases between the germline ends. Germline loops: CDR1 SQVTM, CDR2 ANQGSEA.

This clone was counted a few times. The rearrangement links TRBV7-9 to TRBJ2-1; a weak D match, TRBD2 (5 bases). The CDR3 spans 14 residues. V lost 3 bases and J 6 bases, leaving 12 bases between the germline ends. Germline V gene data show CDR1 as SEHNR and CDR2 as FQNEAQ (reference sequence). The CDR3 nucleotides read TGTGCCAGCAGCTTTGGGCTTGGGAGCAATGAGCAGTTCTTC. Its translation: CASSFGLGSNEQFF. Full variable domain (missing parts from reference TRBV7-9 and TRBJ2-1): DTGVSQNPRHKITKRGQNVTFRCDPISEHNRLYWYRQTLGQGPEFLTYFQNEAQLEKSRLLSDRFSAERPKGSFSTLEIQRTEQGDSAMYLCASSFGLGSNEQFFGPGTRLTVL.

The chain joins TRBV6-5 to TRBJ1-1, with TRBD1 matching over 8 bases. Trimming at V came to 10 bases and at J to 4 bases, leaving 8 bases not matched to a gene. Germline lookup yields CDR1 MNHEY and CDR2 SVGAGI. The CDR3 consists of 13 residues. The CDR3 loop reads CATSTGEGTEAFF. In DNA form, the CDR3 reads TGTGCCACCTCGACAGGGGAGGGCACTGAAGCTTTCTTT.

This chain links TRBV6-5 with TRBJ2-5; 7 bases match TRBD2. V was clipped by 4 bases and J by 5 bases; unmatched bases: 13. Germline V gives CDR1 MNHEY, CDR2 SVGAGI. CDR3 length: 16 amino acids. The CDR3 here is CASSFRQGGFVETQYF. CDR3 bases: TGTGCCAGCAGTTTCAGGCAGGGAGGGTTTGTGGAGACCCAGTACTTC.

The chain combines TRBV7-2 with TRBJ2-5; 9 nucleotides align to TRBD1. The ends lost 2 bases at V and 5 bases at J; junction bases unmatched: 15. This CDR3 has 18 amino acids. Per germline, CDR1 SGHTA and CDR2 FQGNSA. In DNA form, the CDR3 reads TGTGCCAGCAGCTTATTGGCCGACAGGGGGAGACAAATGGAGACCCAGTACTTC. Its translation is CASSLLADRGRQMETQYF.

Note on this clone: One end of the junction varies from germline; a read error may be responsible. This chain uses TRBV7-7 with TRBJ2-7; 8 bases line up with TRBD1. Per the germline V gene, CDR1 is SSHAT and CDR2 is FNYEAQ (reference sequence). This CDR3 has 15 residues. The CDR3 DNA sequence: TGTGCTAGCAGCCCCCTTCCGAGACAGGGGTACGAGCAGTACTTC. Its translation is CASSPLPRQGYEQYF.

This clone was seen a single time. This chain uses TRBV5-1 with TRBJ1-1; 8 nucleotides align to TRBD1. The CDR3 is made up of 14 amino acids. In germline, CDR1 is SGHRS, CDR2 YFSETQ. V trimming: 0 bases; J trimming: 6 bases; junction bases outside the gene matches: 4. This CDR3 reads CASSLDRGYAEAFF. As DNA, the CDR3 is TGCGCCAGCAGCTTGGACAGGGGGTACGCTGAAGCTTTCTTT.

This clone has just one count. The chain is built from TRBV27 and TRBJ1-6, with a tentative D call TRBD1 (5 bases). Deletions cut 2 bases from V and 6 bases from J, with 8 bases between. From germline, CDR1 is MNHEY and CDR2 SMNVEV (reference sequence). The CDR3 is made up of 14 amino acids. The CDR3 loop is CASSLVGRNSPLHF. In nucleotides, the CDR3 is TGTGCCAGCAGTTTAGTGGGGCGTAATTCACCCCTCCACTTT.

J is TRBJ2-7 and V is TRBV29-1; 7 positions match TRBD1. This CDR3 has 10 amino acids. V lost 6 bases, J lost 6 bases, and 2 bases stayed unmatched. Germline lookup yields CDR1 SQVTM and CDR2 ANQGSEA. The DNA of the CDR3 is TGCAGCGTCAGGACAGGCGAGCAGTACTTC. This encodes CSVRTGEQYF.

The V call is TRBV6-6, the J call TRBJ1-5; D ambiguous. Germline V gene sequence: CDR1 MNHNY, CDR2 SVGAGI (reference sequence). The germline V and J ends were trimmed by 5 bases and 1 base, with 21 bases remaining between them. The CDR3 has 18 amino acids. As DNA, the CDR3 is TGTGCCAGCAGTCCCAGCCAGCGGGGTTACGTCAGCAATCAGCCCCAGCATTTT. It encodes CASSPSQRGYVSNQPQHF.

The V call is TRBV11-2, the J call TRBJ2-1; 15 bases are a match to TRBD2. The trim removed 1 base at V and 0 bases at J, leaving 4 bases unmatched. CDR3 length: 19 residues. Germline V lookup: CDR1 SGHAT, CDR2 FQNNGV. CDR3 sequence: CASSLGWTSGGGSYNEQFF. CDR3 coding DNA: TGTGCCAGCAGCTTAGGATGGACTAGCGGGGGGGGCTCCTACAATGAGCAGTTCTTC.

This chain connects TRBV6-1 to TRBJ1-2; TRBD1 might be the D (5 bases). Trimming cost V 3 bases and J 4 bases, with 9 bases left between them. Per the germline V gene, CDR1 is MNHNS and CDR2 is SASEGT. The CDR3 spans 13 residues. This chain's CDR3 is CASSDEGVYGYTF. CDR3 coding DNA: TGTGCCAGCAGTGACGAAGGGGTCTATGGCTACACCTTC.

The chain is built from TRBV4-1 and TRBJ2-1; 10 bases align to TRBD2. The CDR3 spans 16 residues. Germline V CDR1 and CDR2: MGHRA, YSYEKL. Trimming at V came to 2 bases and at J to 4 bases, leaving 5 bases not matched to a gene. The CDR3 here is CASSQTLAGVYNEQFF. Here the CDR3 DNA reads TGCGCCAGCAGCCAAACCCTAGCGGGGGTATACAATGAGCAGTTCTTC.

The rearrangement joins TRBV5-6 to TRBJ2-2; 8 nucleotides line up with TRBD2. With 1 base clipped from V and 8 bases from J, the junction kept 4 bases outside the gene matches. The CDR3 spans 14 residues. Germline V gene data show CDR1 as SGHDT and CDR2 as YYEEEE. The CDR3 spells CASSLRAGAGELFF. Written as DNA, the CDR3 is TGTGCCAGCAGCTTGAGAGCGGGGGCTGGGGAGCTGTTTTTT.

The chain is built from TRBV7-9 and TRBJ1-1; 9 bases map to TRBD1. Germline V gene lookup returns CDR1 SEHNR and CDR2 FQNEAQ (reference sequence). The V gene end was trimmed by 0 bases and the J gene end by 5 bases; junction bases not matched to a gene: 1. The CDR3 contains 14 residues. The CDR3: CASSLAGQGTEAFF. The CDR3 nucleotides read TGTGCCAGCAGCTTAGCGGGACAGGGTACTGAAGCTTTCTTT.

The V gene is TRBV6-6, the J gene TRBJ2-7, with unresolved D. Trimming pared 0 bases from V and 3 bases from J, leaving 15 bases between. CDR1 is MNHNY and CDR2 is SVGAGI in the germline V gene (reference sequence). CDR3 length: 16 residues. The CDR3 nucleotides are TGTGCCAGCAGTTACTCGGTTCCGCATCACGGCTACGAGCAGTACTTC. As protein: CASSYSVPHHGYEQYF.

This chain uses TRBV6-5 with TRBJ2-1, with D unclear. The CDR3 covers 12 residues. Looked up from germline, CDR1 is MNHEY and CDR2 is SVGAGI. The V end was cut by 0 bases, the J end by 15 bases, with 12 bases between. This chain's CDR3 is CASSYSGGPGFF. In nucleotides, the CDR3 is TGTGCCAGCAGTTACTCTGGCGGCCCCGGGTTCTTC.

The chain carries TRBV24-1 and TRBJ2-2; 8 bases match TRBD1. There are 16 residues in the CDR3. Germline V CDR1 and CDR2: KGHDR, SFDVKD. The J segment lost 4 bases and the V segment lost 4 bases, leaving 7 bases of the junction unmatched. The CDR3 protein is CATSESGTGLTGELFF. CDR3 DNA sequence: TGTGCCACCAGTGAGTCCGGGACAGGACTCACCGGGGAGCTGTTTTTT.